The next 30 T cell receptor beta chains were all read from a single sample in a study of blood T cell repertoires in COVID-19. Profiled with immunoSEQ multiplex PCR; TCRdb holds only in-frame clones, not every one. The sample lists approximately 280,000 clones, around 85% seen once, with around 10% in the top ten. What was sequenced was peripheral blood. All receptors come from a woman in her seventies with acute or convalescent COVID-19.

This clone was counted once. The gene calls are TRBV3-1 (or the pseudogene TRBV3-2) and TRBJ1-2; D ambiguous. Trimming left V 6 bases short and J 6 bases short, with 11 bases between. Germline assignment: CDR1 LGHDT and CDR2 YNNKEL (reference sequence). CDR3 size: 12 residues. Here the CDR3 DNA reads TGTGCCAGCAGAAAATCAGGCCATGGCTACACCTTC. This sequence encodes CASRKSGHGYTF.

The J gene is TRBJ1-2, the V gene TRBV7-8; D remains unclear. Trimming took off 1 base at V and 7 bases at J, with 13 bases between the two ends. The CDR3 consists of 14 residues. The germline V gene encodes CDR1 SGHVS and CDR2 FQNEAQ. The CDR3 region has the DNA TGTGCCAGCAGCTTAGACGAGAGCAGAGGTGGCTACACCTTC. Translated: CASSLDESRGGYTF.

The chain uses TRBV2 and TRBJ2-3, with 7 positions matching TRBD2. J lost 2 bases, V lost 4 bases, and 6 bases had no gene match. This CDR3 has 15 residues. Germline CDR1 reads SNHLY; CDR2 reads FYNNEI. The CDR3 loop reads CASSVQREPTDTQYF. In DNA form, the CDR3 reads TGTGCCAGCAGTGTTCAGCGGGAACCCACAGATACGCAGTATTTT.

The chain is built from TRBV6-5 and TRBJ2-3; TRBD1 aligns across 10 bases. This CDR3 region has 13 residues. Germline loops: CDR1 MNHEY, CDR2 SVGAGI. J lost 5 bases, V lost 6 bases, and 2 bases had no gene match. In nucleotides, the CDR3 is TGTGCCAGCAGGGGGACAGGGGTAGATACGCAGTATTTT. It yields the protein CASRGTGVDTQYF.

There are many counts of this clone. The CDR3 bases are TGTGCCAGCTCACCAAGGGTAGGCAGGGAGGGAACTGAAGCTTTCTTT. Its protein product is CASSPRVGREGTEAFF. The V gene is TRBV18, the J gene TRBJ1-1, with a tentative D call TRBD1 (5 bases). The germline V and J ends were trimmed by 2 bases and 5 bases, with 18 bases remaining between them. Germline values: CDR1 KGHSH, CDR2 LQKENI. CDR3 length: 16 amino acids.

The chain links TRBV5-1 to TRBJ2-5; 7 positions match TRBD1. Germline assignment: CDR1 SGHRS and CDR2 YFSETQ. J gave up 2 bases and V 3 bases, and 7 bases lay outside the gene matches. This CDR3 spans 15 amino acids. CDR3 nucleotides: TGCGCCAGCAGCTACGAGACAGGGCCACAAGAGACCCAGTACTTC. Amino acid sequence: CASSYETGPQETQYF.

The chain has TRBV5-1 and TRBJ1-4, with TRBD1 matching 7 bases. J was trimmed by 5 bases and V by 3 bases; bases with no gene match: 4. Germline-derived CDR1 and CDR2 are SGHRS and YFSETQ. The CDR3 consists of 14 residues. The CDR3 loop reads CASSSGTVNEKLFF. Written as DNA, the CDR3 is TGCGCCAGCAGCTCCGGGACAGTCAATGAAAAACTGTTTTTT.

In its sample, this clone was seen a few times. The chain uses TRBV5-4 and TRBJ2-3; TRBD2 matches 12 bases. Trimming took 5 bases from V and 4 from J; bases not matched to a gene: 5. This CDR3 comprises 15 residues. Germline CDR1 is SGHNT and CDR2 is YYREEE (reference sequence). CDR3 DNA sequence: TGTGCCAGCAGGCCAGGGACTAGCGGGCCAGATACGCAGTATTTT. Its protein product is CASRPGTSGPDTQYF.

The CDR3 reads CASSAQWNTEAFF. The CDR3 region has the DNA TGCGCCAGCAGCGCTCAGTGGAACACTGAAGCTTTCTTT. The chain carries TRBV5-1 and TRBJ1-1, with no clear D. Trimming removed 4 bases from V and 1 base from J, with 8 bases in between. The CDR3 spans 13 residues. Germline V gene sequence: CDR1 SGHRS, CDR2 YFSETQ.

The chain carries TRBV18 and TRBJ1-4, with D possibly matching TRBD1 (5 bases). Germline assignment: CDR1 KGHSH and CDR2 LQKENI. Trimming shortened V by 2 bases and J by 6 bases, and 10 bases separated the two germline ends. This CDR3 is 14 amino acids long. The CDR3: CASSPGAIDEKLFF. The DNA of the CDR3 is TGTGCCAGCTCACCAGGGGCTATCGATGAAAAACTGTTTTTT. Drawing the rest from reference TRBV18 and TRBJ1-4, the complete variable domain is NAGVMQNPRHLVRRRGQEARLRCSPMKGHSHVYWYRQLPEEGLKFMVYLQKENIIDESGMPKERFSAEFPKEGPSILRIQQVVRGDSAAYFCASSPGAIDEKLFFGSGTQLSVL.

This rearrangement joins TRBV5-1 to TRBJ2-2, with D possibly matching TRBD1 (6 bases). V was shortened by 4 bases and J by 8 bases, with 18 bases between the two germline ends. Germline assignment: CDR1 SGHRS and CDR2 YFSETQ. The CDR3 is made up of 15 amino acids. This CDR3 reads CASSVRDRMRGELFF. The DNA of the CDR3 is TGCGCCAGCAGCGTACGAGACAGGATGCGTGGGGAGCTGTTTTTT.

V and J are TRBV5-1 and TRBJ1-6, with 7 bases fitting TRBD1. With V trimmed by 4 bases and J by 5 bases, 6 bases remained unmatched. CDR3 length: 15 residues. Germline CDR1 and CDR2: SGHRS and YFSETQ. This chain's CDR3 is CASSPTGDHNSPLHF. In nucleotides, the CDR3 is TGCGCCAGCAGCCCCACAGGGGACCATAATTCACCCCTCCACTTT. Drawing the rest from reference TRBV5-1 and TRBJ1-6, the complete variable domain is KAGVTQTPRYLIKTRGQQVTLSCSPISGHRSVSWYQQTPGQGLQFLFEYFSETQRNKGNFPGRFSGRQFSNSRSEMNVSTLELGDSALYLCASSPTGDHNSPLHFGNGTRLTVT.

The rearrangement joins TRBV9 to TRBJ2-3; no firm D call. V dropped 0 bases and J dropped 2 bases, with 10 bases sitting between them. The CDR3 extends over 15 amino acids. Germline CDR1 is SGDLS and CDR2 is YYNGEE. The CDR3 sequence: CASSVVLEITDTQYF. The CDR3 DNA sequence: TGTGCCAGCAGCGTAGTACTGGAGATCACAGATACGCAGTATTTT.

This chain connects TRBV6-5 to TRBJ2-7, with 8 bases aligning to TRBD1. The CDR3 loop spans 13 amino acids. Germline V CDR1 and CDR2: MNHEY, SVGAGI. The trim removed 7 bases at V and 4 bases at J, leaving 6 bases unmatched. The CDR3 DNA reads as TGTGCCAGCAATCGAGACAGGGGTTACGAGCAGTACTTC. Residues: CASNRDRGYEQYF.

The V and J genes are TRBV4-1 and TRBJ2-3; 8 nucleotides line up with TRBD1. This CDR3 has 16 residues. V lost 4 bases to trimming and J lost 1 base; unmatched junction nucleotides: 7. CDR1 and CDR2 from the germline V gene are MGHRA and YSYEKL. The CDR3 DNA sequence: TGCGCCAGCAGCCCGCGACAGGGGACTGGCACAGATACGCAGTATTTT. Encoded protein: CASSPRQGTGTDTQYF.

The chain links TRBV2 to TRBJ2-3; possibly TRBD2 for D (6 bases). CDR1 is SNHLY and CDR2 is FYNNEI in the germline V gene. CDR3 length: 12 residues. The ends were cut back, 11 bases at V and 0 bases at J, with 9 bases in the middle. CDR3 loop: CAGAGSTDTQYF. CDR3 sequence (DNA): TGTGCCGGGGCGGGGAGCACAGATACGCAGTATTTT.

This clone appeared a single time. The V gene is TRBV7-2, the J gene TRBJ2-5; 10 nucleotides line up with TRBD2. CDR3 size: 14 residues. CDR1 and CDR2 (germline): SGHTA, FQGNSA. Trimming cost V 6 bases and J 4 bases; bases outside gene matches: 5. CDR3 loop: CASSPSSGGETQYF. The DNA for the CDR3 is TGTGCCAGCAGTCCATCTAGCGGGGGAGAGACCCAGTACTTC.

V usage is TRBV12-3 or TRBV12-4 and J usage is TRBJ1-2, with 7 bases matching TRBD1. The CDR3 sequence is 13 residues long. V shed 6 bases and J 5 bases; nucleotides not matched to a gene: 6. CDR3 coding DNA: TGTGCCAGCAGCCCCGGGACAGCATATGGCTACACCTTC. Translating gives CASSPGTAYGYTF.

The gene calls are TRBV19 and TRBJ1-1; 10 nucleotides match TRBD1. CDR3 length: 12 residues. In germline, CDR1 is LNHDA, CDR2 SQIVND (reference sequence). J gave up 11 bases and V 5 bases, and 5 bases lay outside the gene matches. The CDR3 loop reads CASSPGQGKAFF. In DNA form, the CDR3 reads TGTGCCAGTAGTCCGGGACAGGGGAAGGCTTTCTTT.

In the case of this clone: The same CDR3 also results from other DNA sequences found in this sample. The rearrangement links TRBV27 to TRBJ1-2, with a possible D match to TRBD1 (5 bases). V lost 3 bases to trimming and J lost 3 bases, with 8 bases between them. This CDR3 region has 13 residues. Germline values: CDR1 MNHEY, CDR2 SMNVEV (reference sequence). The CDR3, as DNA: TGTGCCAGCAGTTTTAGGGGCCACTATGGCTACACCTTC. Its translation: CASSFRGHYGYTF.

This clone was counted only a few times. The chain carries TRBV3-1 (or the pseudogene TRBV3-2) and TRBJ2-2, with D possibly being TRBD1 (6 bases). The CDR3 totals 16 residues. V was shortened by 4 bases and J by 6 bases, with 18 bases between the two germline ends. The germline gives CDR1 LGHDT, CDR2 YNNKEL (reference sequence). The CDR3 region has the DNA TGTGCCAGCAGCCCGGGCAGAGGGGGATGGGCCGGGGAGCTGTTTTTT. This sequence encodes CASSPGRGGWAGELFF.

The gene calls are TRBV5-1 and TRBJ1-2; 7 bases line up with TRBD1. The CDR3 loop spans 15 amino acids. Germline trimming cut 2 bases from V and 6 bases from J; bases unmatched to any gene: 10. The germline gives CDR1 SGHRS, CDR2 YFSETQ. CDR3 amino acids: CASSLSDRVEDGYTF. The CDR3 DNA sequence: TGCGCCAGCAGCTTATCAGACAGGGTTGAAGATGGCTACACCTTC. The full variable domain, in which reference TRBV5-1 and TRBJ1-2 provide the parts outside the CDR3, is KAGVTQTPRYLIKTRGQQVTLSCSPISGHRSVSWYQQTPGQGLQFLFEYFSETQRNKGNFPGRFSGRQFSNSRSEMNVSTLELGDSALYLCASSLSDRVEDGYTFGSGTRLTVV.

This rearrangement joins TRBV30 to TRBJ1-1; perhaps TRBD1 as D (6 bases). V dropped 5 bases and J dropped 0 bases, with 10 bases sitting between them. This CDR3 region has 13 residues. CDR1 is GTSNPN, CDR2 SVGIG, per germline (reference sequence). The CDR3 sequence is CAWLRDMNTEAFF. CDR3 DNA: TGTGCCTGGCTCAGGGACATGAACACTGAAGCTTTCTTT.

The CDR3: CAISAGTRYQPQHF. The CDR3 nucleotides read TGTGCCATCAGTGCCGGGACTAGATATCAGCCCCAGCATTTT. The rearrangement joins TRBV10-3 to TRBJ1-5; D possibly corresponds to TRBD1 (5 bases). Germline V gene lookup returns CDR1 ENHRY and CDR2 SYGVKD. Trimming removed 4 bases from V and 5 bases from J, with 12 bases in between. This CDR3 is 14 amino acids long.

This chain joins TRBV19 and TRBJ1-4; D not resolved. Trimming cost V 3 bases and J 3 bases, with 17 bases left between them. CDR1 is LNHDA and CDR2 is SQIVND in the germline V gene (reference sequence). The CDR3 has 17 amino acids. The CDR3: CASSISQSAAANEKLFF. The CDR3 DNA follows: TGTGCCAGTAGTATTAGCCAGTCTGCGGCGGCTAATGAAAAACTGTTTTTT. Supplemented by reference TRBV19 and TRBJ1-4, the full variable domain reads DGGITQSPKYLFRKEGQNVTLSCEQNLNHDAMYWYRQDPGQGLRLIYYSQIVNDFQKGDIAEGYSVSREKKESFPLTVTSAQKNPTAFYLCASSISQSAAANEKLFFGSGTQLSVL.

This chain links TRBV7-9 with TRBJ2-2; a weak D match, TRBD2 (6 bases). Germline V gene sequence: CDR1 SEHNR, CDR2 FQNEAQ (reference sequence). Trimming pared 3 bases from V and 6 bases from J, leaving 8 bases between. The CDR3 sequence is 13 residues long. The CDR3 nucleotides are TGTGCCAGCAGCTTCCCGGGAGCCGGGGAGCTGTTTTTT. This translates into CASSFPGAGELFF.

The CDR3 DNA is TGTGCCAGCAGCCCTGGTAGGGGCCGGAACACCGGGGAGCTGTTTTTT. The encoded protein is CASSPGRGRNTGELFF. V gene TRBV5-4 combines with J gene TRBJ2-2; D perhaps matches TRBD1 (5 bases). There are 16 residues in the CDR3. Trimming shortened V by 4 bases and J by 1 base, and 14 bases separated the two germline ends. The germline V gene has CDR1 SGHNT and CDR2 YYREEE (reference sequence). The whole variable domain, filled in from reference TRBV5-4 and TRBJ2-2, reads ETGVTQSPTHLIKTRGQQVTLRCSSQSGHNTVSWYQQALGQGPQFIFQYYREEENGRGNFPPRFSGLQFPNYSSELNVNALELDDSALYLCASSPGRGRNTGELFFGEGSRLTVL.

Of note for this clone: The junction and the germline gene differ at one end; a read error may be behind it. The chain joins TRBV19 to TRBJ1-6; 8 bases align to TRBD1. Germline assignment: CDR1 LNHDA and CDR2 SQIVND (reference sequence). This CDR3 is built from 15 residues. For the CDR3, the DNA is TGTGTCAGTAGTATAGGACAGGGCGGAGGATCACCCCTCCACTTT. Protein sequence: CVSSIGQGGGSPLHF.

The V call is TRBV2, the J call TRBJ2-5, with D possibly TRBD2 on 5 matching bases. V shed 6 bases and J shed 1 base, with 9 bases lying between them. The CDR3 totals 13 residues. The germline CDR1 and CDR2 sequences are SNHLY and FYNNEI. CDR3 nucleotide sequence: TGTGCCAGCAGATGGGAGACCCAAGAGACCCAGTACTTC. This translates into CASRWETQETQYF.

The chain employs TRBV18 and TRBJ1-5; TRBD1 matches at 9 bases. Per germline, CDR1 KGHSH and CDR2 LQKENI. CDR3 length equals 18 residues. V was pared by 2 bases and J by 2 bases, with 10 bases of the junction left unmatched. In DNA, the CDR3 is TGTGCCAGCTCACCAGGTCCGGGACAGGGAAACGGCAATCAGCCCCAGCATTTT. Its protein is CASSPGPGQGNGNQPQHF.